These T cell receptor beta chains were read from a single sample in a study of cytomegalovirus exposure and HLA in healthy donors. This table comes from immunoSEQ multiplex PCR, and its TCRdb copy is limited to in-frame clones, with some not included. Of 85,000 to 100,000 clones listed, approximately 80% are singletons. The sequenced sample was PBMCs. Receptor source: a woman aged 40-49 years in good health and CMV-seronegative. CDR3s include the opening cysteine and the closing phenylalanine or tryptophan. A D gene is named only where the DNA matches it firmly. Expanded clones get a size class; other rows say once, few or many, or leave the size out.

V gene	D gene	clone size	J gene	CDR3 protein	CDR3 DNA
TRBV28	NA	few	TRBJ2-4	CASSPSSSLKNIQYF	TGTGCCAGCAGTCCGTCTAGCTCCCTCAAAAACATTCAGTACTTC
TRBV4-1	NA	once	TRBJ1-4	CASSQEDRPGAGKLFF	TGCGCCAGCAGCCAAGAAGATAGGCCCGGGGCGGGGAAACTGTTTTTT
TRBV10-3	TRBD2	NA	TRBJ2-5	CAISGAGTSGGEETQYF	TGTGCCATCAGTGGGGCCGGGACTAGCGGTGGGGAAGAGACCCAGTACTTC
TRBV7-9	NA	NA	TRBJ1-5	CASSLSTDQPQHF	TGTGCCAGCAGCTTATCCACGGATCAGCCCCAGCATTTT
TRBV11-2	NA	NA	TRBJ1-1	CASSFLGGAVNTEAFF	TGTGCCAGCAGCTTTCTAGGGGGGGCTGTGAACACTGAAGCTTTCTTT
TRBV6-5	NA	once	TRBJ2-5	CASSGVGSGETQYF	TGTGCCAGCAGTGGGGTAGGGAGCGGGGAGACCCAGTACTTC
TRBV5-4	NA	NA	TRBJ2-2	CASSLIGANTGELFF	TGTGCCAGTAGCTTGATAGGGGCGAACACCGGGGAGCTGTTTTTT
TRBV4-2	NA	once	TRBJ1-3	CASSQEPSVRSGNTIYF	TGTGCCAGCAGCCAAGAACCCAGCGTCCGCTCTGGAAACACCATATATTTT
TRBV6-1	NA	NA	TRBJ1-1	CATRARDSTEAFF	TGTGCCACCCGGGCCAGGGATTCCACTGAAGCTTTCTTT
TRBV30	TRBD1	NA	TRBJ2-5	CAWRAGGMETQYF	TGTGCCTGGAGGGCAGGGGGAATGGAGACCCAGTACTTC
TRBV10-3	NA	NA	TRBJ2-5	CAIGLQETQYF	TGTGCCATTGGACTCCAAGAGACCCAGTACTTC
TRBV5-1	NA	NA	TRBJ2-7	CASRGSSYEQYF	TGCGCCAGCAGGGGGAGCTCCTACGAGCAGTACTTC
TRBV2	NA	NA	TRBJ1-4	CASSGQAPNEKLFF	TGTGCCAGCAGTGGACAGGCCCCGAATGAAAAACTGTTTTTT
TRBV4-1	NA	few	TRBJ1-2	CASSHQKEARYGYTF	TGCGCCAGCAGCCATCAGAAGGAGGCTCGCTATGGCTACACCTTC
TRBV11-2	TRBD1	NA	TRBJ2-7	CASSTQSQGAGEQYF	TGTGCCAGCAGCACCCAATCACAGGGGGCGGGGGAGCAGTACTTC
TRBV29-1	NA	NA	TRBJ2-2	CSVHSSDTGELFF	TGCAGCGTTCACAGCTCTGACACCGGGGAGCTGTTTTTT
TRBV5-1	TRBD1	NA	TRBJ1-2	CASSLGARQGARYTF	TGCGCCAGCAGCTTGGGGGCCCGACAGGGGGCACGCTACACCTTC
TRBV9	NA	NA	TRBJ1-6	CASSVVPSSYNSPLHF	TGTGCCAGCAGCGTAGTCCCTAGCTCCTATAATTCACCCCTCCACTTT
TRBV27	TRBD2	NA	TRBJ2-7	CASSLIRTSGNYEQYF	TGTGCCAGCAGTTTGATCCGGACTAGCGGTAACTACGAGCAGTACTTC
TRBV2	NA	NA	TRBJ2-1	CASSEQRRNEQFF	TGTGCCAGCAGTGAACAGAGGCGGAATGAGCAGTTCTTC
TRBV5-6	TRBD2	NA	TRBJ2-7	CASSLVPSGGYEQYF	TGTGCCAGCAGCTTGGTCCCTAGCGGGGGCTACGAGCAGTACTTC
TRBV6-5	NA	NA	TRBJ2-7	CASSYGGGSGYEQYF	TGTGCCAGCAGTTACGGAGGGGGCAGTGGCTACGAGCAGTACTTC
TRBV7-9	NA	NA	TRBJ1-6	CASSPYLNSPLHF	TGTGCCAGCAGCCCCTACCTTAATTCACCCCTCCACTTT
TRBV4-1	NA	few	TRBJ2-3	CASSQDRGPPTDTQYF	TGCGCCAGCAGCCAAGATCGTGGGCCCCCCACAGATACGCAGTATTTT
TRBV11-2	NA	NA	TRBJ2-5	CASSAPDSNQETQYF	TGTGCCAGCAGCGCACCCGACAGCAATCAAGAGACCCAGTACTTC
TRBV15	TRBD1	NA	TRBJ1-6	CATSRDRNNSPLHF	TGTGCCACCAGCCGGGACAGAAATAATTCACCCCTCCACTTT
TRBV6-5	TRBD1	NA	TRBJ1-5	CASQRDRDHQPQHF	TGTGCCAGCCAAAGGGACAGGGACCATCAGCCCCAGCATTTT
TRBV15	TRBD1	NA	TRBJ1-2	CATSRETGGGYGYTF	TGTGCCACCAGCAGGGAGACAGGGGGGGGCTATGGCTACACCTTC
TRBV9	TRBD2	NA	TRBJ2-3	CASSVGRGGTDTQYF	TGTGCCAGCAGCGTAGGGCGGGGGGGCACAGATACGCAGTATTTT
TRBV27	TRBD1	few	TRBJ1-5	CASTPSTGGNQPQHF	TGTGCCAGCACCCCATCGACAGGGGGCAATCAGCCCCAGCATTTT
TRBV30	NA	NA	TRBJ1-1	CARRPPDRMNTEAFF	TGTGCCCGGAGGCCCCCCGACAGGATGAACACTGAAGCTTTCTTT
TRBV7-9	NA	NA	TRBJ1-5	CASSQGQLNQPQHF	TGTGCCAGCAGCCAAGGACAGCTCAATCAGCCCCAGCATTTT
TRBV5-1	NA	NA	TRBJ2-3	CASSPGGSIRQDTQYF	TGCGCCAGCAGCCCTGGAGGTTCCATCCGACAAGATACGCAGTATTTT
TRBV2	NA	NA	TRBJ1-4	CASSKDRFGEKLFF	TGTGCCAGCAGTAAAGACAGGTTTGGGGAAAAACTGTTTTTT
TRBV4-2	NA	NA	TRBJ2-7	CASSQALRTEGLYEQYF	TGTGCCAGCAGCCAAGCTCTACGGACGGAGGGATTATACGAGCAGTACTTC
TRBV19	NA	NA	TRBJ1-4	CASSTVSVSTNEKLFF	TGTGCCAGTAGTACCGTCTCGGTCTCTACTAATGAAAAACTGTTTTTT
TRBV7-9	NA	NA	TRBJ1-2	CASRGLSPNYGYTF	TGTGCCAGCAGGGGCCTCTCTCCGAACTATGGCTACACCTTC
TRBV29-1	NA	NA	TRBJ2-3	CSVGGTAGRTDTQYF	TGCAGCGTAGGCGGGACCGCGGGTCGCACAGATACGCAGTATTTT
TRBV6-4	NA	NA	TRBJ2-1	CASSDSDERAYNEQFF	TGTGCCAGCAGTGACTCTGACGAGCGGGCCTACAATGAGCAGTTCTTC
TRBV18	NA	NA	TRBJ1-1	CASSPSNTEAFF	TGTGCCAGCTCACCCTCTAACACTGAAGCTTTCTTT
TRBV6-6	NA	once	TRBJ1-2	CASSSDMSYGYTF	TGTGCCAGCAGTTCCGACATGTCTTATGGCTACACCTTC
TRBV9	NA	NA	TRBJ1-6	CASSRTTGDSPLHF	TGTGCCAGCAGCAGGACTACCGGGGATTCACCCCTCCACTTT
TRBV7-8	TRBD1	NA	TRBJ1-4	CASSIGQGGEKLFF	TGTGCCAGCAGCATTGGACAGGGTGGCGAAAAACTGTTTTTT
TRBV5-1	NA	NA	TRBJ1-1	CASSFGGEIAEAFF	TGCGCCAGCAGCTTCGGAGGGGAAATCGCTGAAGCTTTCTTT
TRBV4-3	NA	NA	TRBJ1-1	CASSSRMGGNTEAFF	TGCGCCAGCAGCAGCCGTATGGGGGGGAACACTGAAGCTTTCTTT
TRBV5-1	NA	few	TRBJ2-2	CASSLSSNTGELFF	TGCGCCAGCAGCTTGTCTAGTAACACCGGGGAGCTGTTTTTT
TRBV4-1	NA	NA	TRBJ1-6	CASSQASALGGLLHF	TGCGCCAGCAGCCAAGCGTCTGCGTTAGGAGGTCTCCTCCACTTT
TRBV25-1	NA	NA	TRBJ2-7	CASSGLGSYEQYF	TGTGCCTCCTCAGGGTTGGGCTCCTACGAGCAGTACTTC
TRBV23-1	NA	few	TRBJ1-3	CASSQSVCSACF	TGCGCCAGCAGTCAATCGGTTTGTAGTGCATGTTTT
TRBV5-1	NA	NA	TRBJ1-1	CASNSPPYTEAFF	TGCGCCAGCAACTCGCCGCCCTACACTGAAGCTTTCTTT